This T cell receptor beta chain was identified in a study of monozygotic twins with inflammatory bowel disease. Study-wide results and limits: With others, IBD patients shared fewer clonotypes than healthy twins did, especially with disease activity. Those with IBD had lower TCRbeta diversity (inverse Simpson) than their healthy co-twins did.

Comments on this clonotype: The antigen is not known.

From the 5' RACE reads, TCRdb lists one entry per CDR3 protein and no DNA. Recorded here are hundreds of thousands of distinct CDR3 sequences; the top ten clones represent 5.6%. Sequencing was done on a sample of blood. The TCR comes from a human donor with ulcerative colitis or Crohn's disease, or a healthy co-twin of an affected twin (not recorded which).

The CDR3 loop is CASSYPTGDDPDTQYF. The chain uses TRBV6-2 or TRBV6-3 and TRBJ2-3; checking the TCRdb D call of TRBD1 is not possible without DNA. This CDR3 comprises 16 residues. Germline CDR1 MNHEY, CDR2 SVGEGT.